A single sample is the source of the 23 T cell receptor beta chains below, sequenced in a study of tumor-infiltrating lymphocytes in primary liver carcinoma. TCR beta cDNA was reverse-transcribed from roughly 0.45 ug of total RNA. The reaction used a constant-region primer and ProtoScript II reverse transcriptase. Employing slightly modified ARM-PCR, three nested multiplex PCR rounds were run, and these gave rise to the TCR beta libraries. Running around 9 cycles apiece, the first two PCR rounds relied on TRBV1-TRBV30 forward primers together with a C-beta reverse primer. TCRdb ran MiXCR on the multiplex PCR reads and lists one entry per CDR3 protein. The data hold approximately 100,000 distinct CDR3 sequences, with about 70% observed a single time. Between about 17 and 34 mg of unsorted bulk tissue served as the source from which RNA and DNA were co-extracted. The sequencing sample was made of liver tumor tissue from sampling region 2. The subset here: tumor region T2, inferior pole. These receptors originate from a woman aged 60-70 years with primary liver carcinoma and hepatitis B virus infection.

On this clonotype itself: One end of the junction does not line up with germline, which may come from a read error. The chain is built from TRBV29-1 and TRBJ2-5; 10 bases match TRBD1. Germline CDR1 reads SQVTM; CDR2 reads ANQGSEA. The CDR3 is 15 residues long. CDR3 region: CSFEGGTGELETQYF. The CDR3 nucleotides read TGCAGCTTTGAAGGGGGGACAGGGGAACTGGAGACCCAGTACTTC.

Concerning this clonotype: One junction end does not reproduce the germline sequence, and a read error may be involved. This chain links TRBV12-3 or TRBV12-4 with TRBJ2-3; 11 nucleotides line up with TRBD1. CDR3 length equals 15 residues. In DNA, the CDR3 is TGTGCCAGCACTTTCGGGGACAGGGGGGCGGATACGCAGTATTTC. Protein sequence: CASTFGDRGADTQYF.

Notes on this clonotype: Sequence at one end of the junction differs from germline and may be a read error. This chain uses TRBV11-2 with TRBJ2-1; 7 bases are a match to TRBD1. The CDR3 contains 17 residues. Germline V gene data show CDR1 as SGHAT and CDR2 as FQNNGV. CDR3 amino acids: CVSGLRPGQRFYNEQFF. The CDR3 region has the DNA TGTGTCAGCGGCTTAAGACCGGGACAGAGATTCTACAATGAGCAGTTCTTC.

Worth noting for this clonotype: The junction does not match germline at one end; this may be a read error. J is TRBJ2-1 and V is TRBV29-1; TRBD2 might be the D (6 bases). Germline V gene data show CDR1 as SQVTM and CDR2 as ANQGSEA. CDR3 length: 16 residues. Here the CDR3 reads CSVEVTLAPAWNEHFF. CDR3 nucleotide sequence: TGCAGCGTTGAGGTAACACTAGCTCCCGCGTGGAATGAGCATTTCTTC.

This clonotype was picked up many times. CDR3 sequence (DNA): TGTGCCAGCAGTCCAGGGGGTTCTGGAAACACCATATATTTT. The encoded protein is CASSPGGSGNTIYF. This chain links TRBV28 with TRBJ1-3; TRBD1 matches 7 bases. The CDR3 extends over 14 amino acids. V shed 5 bases, J shed 1 base, and the junction held 2 bases outside the gene matches. Per the germline V gene, CDR1 is MDHEN and CDR2 is SYDVKM. Full variable domain (outside the CDR3, taken from reference TRBV28 and TRBJ1-3): DVKVTQSSRYLVKRTGEKVFLECVQDMDHENMFWYRQDPGLGLRLIYFSYDVKMKEKGDIPEGYSVSREKKERFSLILESASTNQTSMYLCASSPGGSGNTIYFGEGSWLTVV.

This clonotype was recorded at least ten times. V is TRBV12-3 or TRBV12-4 and J is TRBJ2-3; D uncertain. The CDR3 length is 14 residues. The V end lost 6 bases, the J end lost 4 bases, and 14 bases lay between the germline ends. CDR3 nucleotides: TGTGCCAGCAGCCCGGATAACTGGGCAGATACGCAGTATTTT. Amino acid sequence: CASSPDNWADTQYF.

About this clonotype itself: A much larger clone lies a single base off, so this may be a read error. CDR3 in amino acids: CACSETGQGTGELFF. CDR3 DNA sequence: TGTGCCTGCAGTGAGACAGGACAGGGGACCGGGGAGCTGTTTTTT. The J gene is TRBJ2-2, the V gene TRBV6-4, with TRBD1 matching 9 bases. Per germline, CDR1 MRHNA and CDR2 SNTAGT. This CDR3 is built from 15 residues.

The rearrangement links TRBV28 to TRBJ1-6; TRBD1 aligns across 8 bases. This CDR3 spans 16 amino acids. After removal of 5 bases from V and 8 bases from J, the junction contained 11 bases not matched to a gene. Germline V CDR1 and CDR2: MDHEN, SYDVKM. CDR3 nucleotide sequence: TGTGCCAGCAGTCTCGGACAGGGCTGGCCTGATTCACCCCTCCACTTT. Its protein is CASSLGQGWPDSPLHF.

This clonotype appeared once. The chain couples TRBV6-5 to TRBJ2-3; D gene unclear. Germline assignment: CDR1 MNHEY and CDR2 SVGAGI. V lost 0 bases and J lost 6, with 13 bases in between. The length of the CDR3 is 15 residues. DNA of the CDR3: TGTGCCAGCAGTTACTCAATGGCAGACACGGATACGCAGTATTTT. Its translation is CASSYSMADTDTQYF.

This clonotype was seen more than once but under ten times. The gene calls are TRBV7-3 and TRBJ2-1, with D possibly being TRBD2 (6 bases). CDR1 is SGHTA and CDR2 is FQGTGA in the germline V gene. V gave up 2 bases and J gave up 3 bases, with 11 bases separating them. The CDR3 consists of 15 residues. The CDR3 DNA reads as TGTGCCAGCAGCTTAGGTGCGGGACTCTACAATGAGCAGTTCTTC. It yields the protein CASSLGAGLYNEQFF.

Points on this clonotype: Here the CDR3 omits its conserved ending phenylalanine or tryptophan, so a read error is the likely source. The chain's CDR3 is CAGILAAAARGEQFL. In DNA form, the CDR3 reads TGTGCCGGCATCTTGGCAGCGGCTGCCCGGGGTGAGCAGTTCCTC. V gene TRBV11-3 combines with J gene TRBJ2-1; possible D gene TRBD2, 5 bases. Between the trimmed V and J ends, which lost 11 bases and 9 bases, there was a span of 26 bases. Germline-derived CDR1 and CDR2 are SGHNT and YENEEA. The CDR3 spans 15 residues.

Worth noting for this clonotype: The germline gene is not matched at one end of the junction; a read error may be the cause. J is TRBJ1-3 and V is TRBV12-3 or TRBV12-4; 7 positions match TRBD1. The CDR3 runs to 14 residues. As DNA, the CDR3 is TGTGACAGCACCCACAGGGGTTCTGGAAACGCCATATATTTT. Translated, it gives CDSTHRGSGNAIYF.

In its sample, this clonotype ranks as medium-sized. The chain is built from TRBV29-1 and TRBJ2-5; D might be TRBD1 or TRBD2, each matching 5 bases. This CDR3 has 12 residues. Trimming took off 5 bases at V and 7 bases at J, with 14 bases between the two ends. The germline gives CDR1 SQVTM, CDR2 ANQGSEA. The CDR3 loop reads CSVFRDHGTQYF. DNA of the CDR3: TGCAGCGTTTTCCGGGACCATGGGACCCAGTACTTC.

With respect to this clonotype: Germline is not matched at one junction end, which may reflect a read error. This rearrangement joins TRBV29-1 to TRBJ2-2, with D maybe TRBD2 (5 bases). Germline V gene sequence: CDR1 SQVTM, CDR2 ANQGSEA. The CDR3 loop spans 13 amino acids. CDR3 loop: CSVGCTNTGELVF. CDR3 DNA sequence: TGCAGCGTTGGGTGTACGAACACCGGGGAGCTGGTTTTT.

To note about this clonotype: Its ends do not fully match the called genes, so a read error is possible. The rearrangement joins TRBV6-6 to TRBJ1-5; D remains unclear. The CDR3 totals 10 residues. Germline CDR1 MNHNY, CDR2 SVGAGI (reference sequence). CDR3 residues: CVSFGQSQHF. In DNA form, the CDR3 reads TGTGTCAGCTTTGGTCAGTCCCAGCATTTT.

As to this clonotype: The junction and the germline gene differ at one end; a read error may be behind it. The chain employs TRBV4-1 and TRBJ1-2; D unclear. In germline, CDR1 is MGHRA, CDR2 YSYEKL. This CDR3 spans 11 amino acids. The CDR3 sequence is CTGSQVNSPVF. The CDR3 region has the DNA TGCACCGGCAGCCAAGTCAACAGCCCAGTCTTC.

In this sample, this clonotype turned up a few times. The V gene is TRBV2, the J gene TRBJ2-1; 11 nucleotides line up with TRBD2. The CDR3 is made up of 14 amino acids. Germline trimming cut 10 bases from V and 11 bases from J; bases unmatched to any gene: 13. Germline CDR1 reads SNHLY; CDR2 reads FYNNEI. For the CDR3, the DNA is TGTGCCACCGAGGAGACTAGCGGGGTCAGTCAGCAGTTCTTC. Its protein is CATEETSGVSQQFF.

As concerns this clonotype: In this CDR3 the conserved last residue, phenylalanine or tryptophan, is missing, so a read error is likely. The chain carries TRBV28 and TRBJ2-1; a possible D gene is TRBD1 (5 bases). The CDR3 consists of 15 residues. Germline loops: CDR1 MDHEN, CDR2 SYDVKM. Trimming removed 7 bases at V and 8 bases at J, with 21 bases between. CDR3 DNA sequence: TGTGCCAGCACCAAAGGGGCCCGTAGGGATGATGAGCAGTTCGTC. Its translation: CASTKGARRDDEQFV.

V is TRBV18 and J is TRBJ1-2, with D possibly matching TRBD1 (5 bases). Germline V gives CDR1 KGHSH, CDR2 LQKENI. V lost 0 bases and J lost 9, with 11 bases in between. The CDR3 covers 13 residues. The CDR3 DNA sequence: TGTGCCAGCTCACCACCGCTGGGGGACTGCTACACCTTC. Translating it yields CASSPPLGDCYTF.

This clonotype was counted ten times or more. The rearrangement joins TRBV4-2 to TRBJ1-4; a possible D gene is TRBD1 (6 bases). The ends were cut back, 3 bases at V and 5 bases at J, with 10 bases in the middle. Germline V gene lookup returns CDR1 LGHNA and CDR2 YNFKEQ. The CDR3 consists of 14 residues. DNA for the CDR3: TGTGCCAGCAGCCAGCCGGACAGAAATGAAAAACTGTTTTTT. It yields the protein CASSQPDRNEKLFF.

This clonotype was counted at least ten times. The rearrangement uses TRBV6-6 and TRBJ2-7; tentatively, D is TRBD2 (6 bases). In germline, CDR1 is MNHNY, CDR2 SVGAGI (reference sequence). V lost 10 bases, J lost 0 bases, and 13 bases lay in between. The CDR3 sequence is 13 residues long. DNA of the CDR3: TGTGCCAACGTTGGAGGGTGCTCCTACGAGCAGTACTTC. Its translation: CANVGGCSYEQYF.

This clonotype appeared a few times. This could be a read error, since a much larger clone is one nucleotide away. The chain uses TRBV6-5 and TRBJ2-2; D remains ambiguous. CDR3 length: 13 amino acids. Germline V gene data show CDR1 as MNHEY and CDR2 as SVGAGI. The germline V and J ends were trimmed by 6 bases and 3 bases, with 8 bases remaining between them. The CDR3 region is CASRGSDTGELFF. CDR3 sequence (DNA): TGTGCCAGCAGAGGGTCCGACACCGGGGAGCTGTTTTTT.

For this clonotype: It may be a read error: a sequence one base away is much more abundant. The V gene is TRBV6-6, the J gene TRBJ1-2; no clear D. The CDR3 runs 12 residues. Germline V CDR1 and CDR2: MNHNY, SVGAGI (reference sequence). The V and J ends lost 6 bases and 4 bases respectively, with 9 bases between them. The CDR3 region has the DNA TGTGCCAGCAGGTCCGAGTTCTATGGCTACACCTTC. The encoded protein is CASRSEFYGYTF.